This TCR beta chain was retrieved from a study of CD8 T cells in ankylosing spondylitis. By quantitative 5'-RACE with molecular barcodes, the TCR beta libraries were made. MiXCR, applied by TCRdb to the 5' RACE reads, yields one record per CDR3 protein. The repertoire has about 360,000 distinct CDR3 sequences, roughly 15% of them found once; the top ten carry 1.1%. Study findings and constraints: What seemed typical of ankylosing spondylitis blood was a TCR beta motif built from several highly homologous variants. The study looked at matched synovial fluid samples from ankylosing spondylitis patients. Disease-linked clones were reported to be significantly enriched there. The authors found the disease-linked clones to be CD8+ and relatively rare in peripheral blood.

Turning to this clonotype: Its specificity is not known. Sequence at one end of the junction differs from germline and may be a read error.

From germline, CDR1 is DFQATT and CDR2 SNEGSKA (reference sequence). This CDR3 is built from 15 residues. V gene TRBV20-1 combines with J gene TRBJ2-7; 7 bases align to TRBD1. The sequenced sample consisted of blood, either unsorted or a sorted T cell fraction (not recorded which). The source is a male donor with ankylosing spondylitis or in good health (not recorded which). The CDR3 DNA follows: TGCTGTGCTTTTGACAGGGAAGGACTTGGCTACGAGCAGTACTTC. It is translated as CCAFDREGLGYEQYF.